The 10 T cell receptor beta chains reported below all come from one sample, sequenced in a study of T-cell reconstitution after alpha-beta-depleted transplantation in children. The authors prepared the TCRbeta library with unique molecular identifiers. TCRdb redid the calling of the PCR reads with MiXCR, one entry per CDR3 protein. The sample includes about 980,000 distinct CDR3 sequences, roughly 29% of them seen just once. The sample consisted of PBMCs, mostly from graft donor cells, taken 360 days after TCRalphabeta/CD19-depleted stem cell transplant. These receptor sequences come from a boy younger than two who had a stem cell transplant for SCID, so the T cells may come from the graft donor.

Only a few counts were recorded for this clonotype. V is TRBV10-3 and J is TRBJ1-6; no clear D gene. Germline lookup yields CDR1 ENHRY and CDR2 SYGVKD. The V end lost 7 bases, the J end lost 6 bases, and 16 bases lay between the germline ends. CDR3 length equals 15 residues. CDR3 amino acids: CAIKTDGEINSPLHF. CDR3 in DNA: TGTGCCATCAAAACCGACGGGGAGATTAATTCACCCCTCCACTTT.

The CDR3 reads CASSPGQGRAETQYF. Here the CDR3 DNA reads TGTGCCAGCTCACCAGGACAGGGGCGAGCTGAGACCCAGTACTTC. The chain combines TRBV18 with TRBJ2-5, with 9 nucleotides matching TRBD1. CDR1 and CDR2 (germline): KGHSH, LQKENI. V dropped 2 bases and J dropped 5; count of bases not matched to a gene: 6. CDR3 length: 15 residues.

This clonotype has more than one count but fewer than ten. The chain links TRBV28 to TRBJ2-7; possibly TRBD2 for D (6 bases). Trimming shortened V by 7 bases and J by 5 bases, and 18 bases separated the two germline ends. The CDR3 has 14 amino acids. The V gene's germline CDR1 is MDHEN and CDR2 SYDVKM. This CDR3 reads CASTFAGPEDEQYF. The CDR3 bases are TGTGCCAGCACCTTTGCGGGGCCGGAGGACGAGCAGTACTTC.

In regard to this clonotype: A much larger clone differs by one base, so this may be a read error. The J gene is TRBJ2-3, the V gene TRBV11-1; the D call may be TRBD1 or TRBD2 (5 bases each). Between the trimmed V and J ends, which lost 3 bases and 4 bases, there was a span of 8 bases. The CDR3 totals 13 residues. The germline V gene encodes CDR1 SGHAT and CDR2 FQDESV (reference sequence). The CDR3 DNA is TGTGCCAGCAGCTTTGTGGGGGCAGATACGCAGTATTTT. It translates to CASSFVGADTQYF.

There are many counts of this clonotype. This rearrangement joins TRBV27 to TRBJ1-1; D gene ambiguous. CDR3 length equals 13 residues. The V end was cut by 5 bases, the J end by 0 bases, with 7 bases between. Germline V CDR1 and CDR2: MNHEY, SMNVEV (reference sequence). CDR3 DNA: TGTGCCAGCAGTCCCCTGTTGAACACTGAAGCTTTCTTT. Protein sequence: CASSPLLNTEAFF.

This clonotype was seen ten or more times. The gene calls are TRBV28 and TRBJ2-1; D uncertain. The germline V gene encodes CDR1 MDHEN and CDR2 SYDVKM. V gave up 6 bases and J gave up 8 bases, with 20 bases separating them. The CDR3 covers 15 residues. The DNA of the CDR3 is TGTGCCAGCAGGCCTGACTTATTACCGTCGGATGAGCAGTTCTTC. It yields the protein CASRPDLLPSDEQFF.

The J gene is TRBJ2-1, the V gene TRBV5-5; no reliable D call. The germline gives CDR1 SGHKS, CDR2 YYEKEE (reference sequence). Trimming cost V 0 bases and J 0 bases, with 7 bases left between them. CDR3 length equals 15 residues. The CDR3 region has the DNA TGTGCCAGCAGCTTGGAGGTCAGCTCCTACAATGAGCAGTTCTTC. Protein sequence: CASSLEVSSYNEQFF.

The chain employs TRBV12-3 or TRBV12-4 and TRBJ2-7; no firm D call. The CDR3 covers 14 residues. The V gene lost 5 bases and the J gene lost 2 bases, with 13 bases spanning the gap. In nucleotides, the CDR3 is TGTGCCAGCAGTCCTCTTCTAGGCACCTACGAGCAGTACTTC. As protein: CASSPLLGTYEQYF.

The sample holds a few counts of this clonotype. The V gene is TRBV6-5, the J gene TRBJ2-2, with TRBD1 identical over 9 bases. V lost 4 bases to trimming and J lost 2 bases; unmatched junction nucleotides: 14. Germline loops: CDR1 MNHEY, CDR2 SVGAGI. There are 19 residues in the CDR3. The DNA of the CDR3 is TGTGCCAGCAGTTCTTATTTTTATGGGACAGGGCCTAACACCGGGGAGCTGTTTTTT. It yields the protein CASSSYFYGTGPNTGELFF.

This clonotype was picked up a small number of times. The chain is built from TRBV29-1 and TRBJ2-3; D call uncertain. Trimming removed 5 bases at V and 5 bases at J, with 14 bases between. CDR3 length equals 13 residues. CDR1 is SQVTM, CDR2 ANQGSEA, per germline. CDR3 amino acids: CSVQSLAQDTQYF. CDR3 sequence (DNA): TGCAGCGTTCAATCTCTGGCCCAAGATACGCAGTATTTT.